The source of this TCR beta chain is a study of shared clonotypes between healthy human individuals. Using approximately 190 ng DNA, 30,000 to 35,000 T cell genomes, the sorted-subset replicate PCRs were run. Repertoires were generated with immunoSEQ multiplex PCR, while TCRdb's copy carries only in-frame clones and drops some. Seen here are roughly 2.5 million clones, more than 80% observed once, and the top ten hold around 0.15%. CDR1 is MDHEN and CDR2 is SYDVKM in the germline V gene. The V gene lost 8 bases and the J gene lost 7 bases, with 12 bases spanning the gap. This CDR3 has 12 residues. In the case of this clone: Its antigen is not known.

Findings and caveats of the study: Sampling was confined to blood; repertoires within tissues likely differ. Across a handful of donors, naive CD4 shared 5% to 6%, naive CD8 approximately 3.5%, memory CD4 roughly 2.2%, memory CD8 approximately 0.4%. Naive subsets usually exceeded memory subsets in estimated richness.

This chain links TRBV28 with TRBJ1-5, with no clear D. This receptor was identified in a man younger than 35 in good health. Sequencing input: naive CD4+ T cells sorted from blood. The subset is: CD45RA+ positively selected. CDR3 sequence reads: CASRNAGQPQHF. The CDR3 bases are TGTGCCAGCCGCAACGCCGGGCAGCCCCAGCATTTT. Together with reference TRBV28 and TRBJ1-5, the CDR3 gives the full variable domain: DVKVTQSSRYLVKRTGEKVFLECVQDMDHENMFWYRQDPGLGLRLIYFSYDVKMKEKGDIPEGYSVSREKKERFSLILESASTNQTSMYLCASRNAGQPQHFGDGTRLSIL.